This is a list of T cell receptor beta chains from one sample in a study of blood T cell repertoires in COVID-19. Produced via immunoSEQ multiplex PCR; TCRdb's table is partial and in-frame only. The sample lists approximately 100,000 clones; 69% were seen once. The sequencing input was peripheral blood. These receptors were obtained from an elderly man with acute or convalescent COVID-19. The CDR3 runs from the conserved cysteine through the conserved F or W. A D gene is named only where the DNA matches it firmly. The listing skips clone size in some rows; elsewhere it reads once, few, many or a size class.

j_call d_call v_call clone_size cdr3_aa cdr3_nt
TRBJ1-2 TRBD1 TRBV2 - CASHSGTGVYGYTF TGTGCCAGCCACTCCGGGACAGGGGTCTATGGCTACACCTTC
TRBJ1-2 TRBD1 TRBV28 - CASQNPGGMYGYTF TGTGCCTCACAGAACCCAGGGGGCATGTATGGCTACACCTTC
TRBJ1-5 - TRBV7-9 - CASSYSGNQPQHF TGTGCCAGCAGCTATTCAGGGAATCAGCCCCAGCATTTT
TRBJ1-1 - TRBV6-5 - CASSPHGGHTEAFF TGTGCCAGCAGTCCCCACGGGGGGCACACTGAAGCTTTCTTT
TRBJ1-6 TRBD1 TRBV7-9 - CASSLATTGNNSPLHF TGTGCCAGCAGCTTAGCGACGACAGGGAATAATTCACCCCTCCACTTT
TRBJ2-2 - TRBV3-1/TRBV3-2 few CASSPRAVNTGELFF TGTGCCAGCAGCCCCAGGGCGGTGAACACCGGGGAGCTGTTTTTT
TRBJ2-1 - TRBV28 few CASSLSGVNEQFF TGTGCCAGCAGTTTATCCGGGGTGAATGAGCAGTTCTTC
TRBJ2-7 TRBD2 TRBV11-2 few CASSLTSGTSGVYSYEQYF TGTGCCAGCAGCTTAACCTCCGGGACTAGCGGGGTTTACTCCTACGAGCAGTACTTC
TRBJ2-7 TRBD1 TRBV18 - CASSLSGTGTEQYF TGTGCCAGCTCACTCTCCGGGACAGGGACCGAGCAGTACTTC
TRBJ1-1 TRBD1 TRBV10-3 - CAMADRGNTEAFF TGTGCCATGGCGGACAGGGGGAACACTGAAGCTTTCTTT
TRBJ2-1 - TRBV28 - CASSRQGLLYNEQFF TGTGCCAGCAGCCGCCAGGGACTGTTGTACAATGAGCAGTTCTTC
TRBJ2-3 TRBD1 TRBV11-3 - CASSTGTGRQNTQYF TGTGCCAGCAGCACCGGGACAGGGAGACAGAATACGCAGTATTTT
TRBJ2-1 TRBD1 TRBV7-2 - CASSLPTGTVRNEQFF TGTGCCAGCAGCCTCCCGACAGGGACGGTTCGGAATGAGCAGTTCTTC
TRBJ2-4 - TRBV25-1 - CASSAPGKNIQYF TGTGCCAGCAGTGCGCCAGGCAAAAACATTCAGTACTTC
TRBJ2-7 TRBD2 TRBV9 - CASTRSPGGEGEQYF TGTGCCAGCACTCGATCCCCGGGAGGGGAGGGCGAGCAGTACTTC
TRBJ2-7 TRBD1 TRBV6-1 - CASSEYWTGDEQYF TGTGCCAGCAGTGAATATTGGACAGGGGACGAGCAGTACTTC
TRBJ1-3 TRBD1 TRBV5-1 once CASRQGASGNTIYF TGCGCCAGCCGACAGGGGGCATCTGGAAACACCATATATTTT
TRBJ2-2 - TRBV5-4 - CASSGGVTGELFF TGTGCCAGCAGCGGAGGGGTCACCGGGGAGCTGTTTTTT
TRBJ1-2 TRBD1 TRBV28 - CASSRPGTGDYGYTF TGTGCCAGCAGTCGTCCCGGGACAGGGGATTATGGCTACACCTTC
TRBJ1-1 - TRBV28 many CASSHSYGANTEAFF TGTGCCAGCAGTCACTCCTATGGGGCAAACACTGAAGCTTTCTTT
TRBJ1-1 - TRBV5-1 - CASTMERNTEAFF TGCGCCAGCACCATGGAGAGGAACACTGAAGCTTTCTTT